This T cell receptor beta chain was captured by sequencing in a study of blood T cells in healthy people across ages. A second about 7 to 12 cycle PCR used barcoded and J-beta primers. Carrying 12 random nucleotides, a template-switch adaptor labeled each individual cDNA molecule. MiXCR, run by TCRdb on the 5' RACE reads, gives a single entry per CDR3 protein. The sample carries 450,000 to 650,000 distinct CDR3 sequences, nearly 25% recorded once. Findings of the study overall: Whereas aged donors had fewer naive CD4+ cells, long-lived donors had more of them and higher diversity.

Germline CDR1 is KGHDR and CDR2 is SFDVKD. V was pared by 0 bases and J by 3 bases, with 6 bases between. The length of the CDR3 is 14 residues. At least ten counts were recorded for this clonotype. Its specificity is unknown. These records were also assigned to another study, of T cells of mothers and their children. From that second work: Added by the second PCR's M1S primer were sample barcodes and 2-4 random nucleotides.

The genes are TRBV24-1 and TRBJ2-3; D is ambiguous. This TCR was sampled from a boy between 10 and 17 years old in good health. Sequences were obtained from blood. For the CDR3, the DNA is TGTGCCACCAGTGATTTGCAATCTACAGATACGCAGTATTTT. Translated: CATSDLQSTDTQYF.